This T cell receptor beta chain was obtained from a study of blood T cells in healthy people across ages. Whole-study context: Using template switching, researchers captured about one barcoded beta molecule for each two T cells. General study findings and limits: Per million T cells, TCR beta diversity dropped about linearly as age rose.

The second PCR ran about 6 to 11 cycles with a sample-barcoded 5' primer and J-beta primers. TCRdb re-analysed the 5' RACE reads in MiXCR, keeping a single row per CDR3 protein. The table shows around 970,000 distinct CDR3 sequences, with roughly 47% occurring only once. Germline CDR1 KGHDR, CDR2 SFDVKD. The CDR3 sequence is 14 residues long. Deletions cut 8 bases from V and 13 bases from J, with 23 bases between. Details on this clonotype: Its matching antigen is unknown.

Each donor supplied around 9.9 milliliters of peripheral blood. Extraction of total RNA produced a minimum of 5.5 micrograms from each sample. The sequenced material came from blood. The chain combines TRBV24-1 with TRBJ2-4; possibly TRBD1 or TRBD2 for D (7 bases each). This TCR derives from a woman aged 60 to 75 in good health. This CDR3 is CATISAAGGGEQYF. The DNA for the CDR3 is TGTGCCACCATCTCGGCGGCAGGGGGAGGGGAGCAGTACTTC.